The TCR beta chain under discussion was sequenced for a study of glioma-infiltrating T cells. As concerns this clonotype: Its antigen is unidentified.

Study-level findings and limits: Only very few CDR3 sequences appeared in both tissue and blood. Tissue-blood divergence was below expectation in non-neoplastic patients, above in gliomas.

The iRepertoire nested amplicon-rescue multiplex PCR amplified TCR alpha and beta CDR3s from RNA. Input was about 100-450 ng of tissue mRNA or PBMC total RNA. In TCRdb, the multiplex PCR reads were re-called with MiXCR into one record per CDR3 protein. Of 15,000 to 20,000 distinct CDR3 sequences listed, over 45% are singletons. Sequenced: glioma tissue, nonneoplastic brain tissue, or PBMCs (not recorded which). The source of this sequence is a human donor with low-grade glioma or glioblastoma, undergoing nonglioma brain surgery, or in good health (not recorded which).

CDR3 DNA sequence: TGTGCCAGCTCACCACCAGAAGCTGGAAACACCATATATTTT. Amino acid sequence: CASSPPEAGNTIYF. This sequence joins TRBV18 and TRBJ1-3; D is unclear. Germline CDR1 and CDR2: KGHSH and LQKENI. V was cut by 0 bases and J by 2 bases, with 5 bases left in between. There are 14 residues in the CDR3. The complete variable domain, with remaining parts taken from reference TRBV18 and TRBJ1-3, reads NAGVMQNPRHLVRRRGQEARLRCSPMKGHSHVYWYRQLPEEGLKFMVYLQKENIIDESGMPKERFSAEFPKEGPSILRIQQVVRGDSAAYFCASSPPEAGNTIYFGEGSWLTVV.